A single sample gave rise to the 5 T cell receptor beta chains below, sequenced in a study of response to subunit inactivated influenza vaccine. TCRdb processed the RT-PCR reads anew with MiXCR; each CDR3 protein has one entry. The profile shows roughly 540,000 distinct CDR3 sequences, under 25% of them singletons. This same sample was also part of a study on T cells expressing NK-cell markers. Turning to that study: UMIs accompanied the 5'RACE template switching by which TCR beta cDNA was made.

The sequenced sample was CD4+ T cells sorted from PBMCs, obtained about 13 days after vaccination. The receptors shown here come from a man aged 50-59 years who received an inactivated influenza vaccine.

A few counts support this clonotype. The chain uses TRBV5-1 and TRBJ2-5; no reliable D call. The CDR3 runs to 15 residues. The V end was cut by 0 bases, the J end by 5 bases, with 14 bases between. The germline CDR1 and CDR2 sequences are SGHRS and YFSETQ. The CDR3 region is CASSLATTGSETQYF. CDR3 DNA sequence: TGCGCCAGCAGCTTGGCAACGACGGGTTCGGAGACCCAGTACTTC.

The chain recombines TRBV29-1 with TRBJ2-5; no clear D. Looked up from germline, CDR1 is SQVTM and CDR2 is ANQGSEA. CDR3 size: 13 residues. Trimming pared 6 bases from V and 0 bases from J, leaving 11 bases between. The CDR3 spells CSVAPEYQETQYF. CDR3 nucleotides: TGCAGCGTGGCCCCGGAGTACCAAGAGACCCAGTACTTC.

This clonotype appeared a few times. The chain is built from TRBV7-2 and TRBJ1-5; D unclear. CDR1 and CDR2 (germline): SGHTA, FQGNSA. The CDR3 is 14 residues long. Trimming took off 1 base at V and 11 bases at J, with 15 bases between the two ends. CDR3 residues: CASSLGQINGAQHF. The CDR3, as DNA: TGTGCCAGCAGCTTAGGGCAGATCAACGGGGCCCAGCATTTT.

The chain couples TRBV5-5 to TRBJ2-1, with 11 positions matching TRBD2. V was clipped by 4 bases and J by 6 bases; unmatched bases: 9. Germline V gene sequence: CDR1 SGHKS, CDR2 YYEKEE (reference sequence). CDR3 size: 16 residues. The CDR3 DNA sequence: TGTGCCAGCAGCCCTCTTAGCGGGAGGGCTGGCAATGAGCAGTTCTTC. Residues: CASSPLSGRAGNEQFF.

CDR3 DNA sequence: TGTGCCAGCAGCTTCCAACTACCGGGGCGGGAGACCCAGTACTTC. It specifies CASSFQLPGRETQYF. The chain has TRBV5-6 and TRBJ2-5; D assignment may be TRBD1 or TRBD2 (5 bases each). The CDR3 extends over 15 amino acids. Trimming took off 2 bases at V and 5 bases at J, with 16 bases between the two ends. CDR1 is SGHDT, CDR2 YYEEEE, per germline.